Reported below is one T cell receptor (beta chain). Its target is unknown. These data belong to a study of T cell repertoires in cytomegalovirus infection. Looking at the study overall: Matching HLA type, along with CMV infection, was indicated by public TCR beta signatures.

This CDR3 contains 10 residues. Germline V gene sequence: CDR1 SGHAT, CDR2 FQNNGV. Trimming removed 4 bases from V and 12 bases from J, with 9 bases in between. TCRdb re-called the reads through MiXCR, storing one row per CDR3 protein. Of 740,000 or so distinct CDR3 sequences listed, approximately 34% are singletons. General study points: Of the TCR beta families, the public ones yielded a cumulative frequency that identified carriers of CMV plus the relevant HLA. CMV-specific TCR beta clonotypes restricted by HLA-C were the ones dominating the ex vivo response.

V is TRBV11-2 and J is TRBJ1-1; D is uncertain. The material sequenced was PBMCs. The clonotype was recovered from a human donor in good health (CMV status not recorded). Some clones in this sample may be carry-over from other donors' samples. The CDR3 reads CASSSLRSFF. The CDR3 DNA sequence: TGTGCCAGCAGCTCCTTACGGTCTTTCTTT.